This TCR beta chain was observed in a study of blood T cell repertoires in COVID-19. Study summary: The samples span acute and convalescent COVID-19 from the United States, Italy and Spain. Sources were T cells, B-cell-depleted T cells, or PBMCs; the material itself was cDNA or gDNA.

Seattle enrolled patients during active infection and tracked them longitudinally. TCRdb's copy holds only in-frame clones and misses some; the assay was immunoSEQ multiplex PCR. Of under 250,000 clones in the sample, roughly three quarters were seen once. V dropped 4 bases and J dropped 6 bases, with 17 bases sitting between them. CDR1 SGHRS and CDR2 YFSETQ come from the germline V gene. This CDR3 has 14 amino acids. The receptor's source is a woman in her thirties or forties with COVID-19, enrolled during active disease. The rearrangement uses TRBV5-1 and TRBJ2-7, with D possibly being TRBD2 (5 bases). Input material: peripheral blood. The CDR3 spells CASSPRYEGGEQYF. CDR3 coding DNA: TGCGCCAGCAGCCCCCGTTACGAGGGTGGCGAGCAGTACTTC.